These 8 T cell receptor beta chains share one sample of origin, sequenced in a study of blood T cell repertoires in COVID-19. TCRdb's copy holds only in-frame clones and misses some; the assay was immunoSEQ multiplex PCR. Here the sample spans roughly 230,000 clones, approximately 88% being singletons. Sequencing was performed on peripheral blood. All receptors derive from a man aged 40-49 years with acute or convalescent COVID-19.

A single count supports this clone. This chain joins TRBV28 and TRBJ1-1, with D uncertain. Germline V gene data show CDR1 as MDHEN and CDR2 as SYDVKM. V was shortened by 2 bases and J by 8 bases, with 6 bases between the two germline ends. The CDR3 loop spans 11 amino acids. As DNA, the CDR3 is TGTGCCAGCAGTTTACGGGTGGAAGCTTTCTTT. This translates into CASSLRVEAFF.

The V and J genes are TRBV6-5 and TRBJ2-2; perhaps TRBD1 as D (6 bases). V was pared by 7 bases and J by 0 bases, with 12 bases between. The CDR3 is 15 amino acids. CDR1 and CDR2 (germline): MNHEY, SVGAGI. The CDR3 DNA is TGTGCCAGCAACAAACAGGGAACGAACACCGGGGAGCTGTTTTTT. It specifies CASNKQGTNTGELFF.

The V gene is TRBV25-1, the J gene TRBJ2-1; 7 bases map to TRBD2. The germline V gene encodes CDR1 MGHDK and CDR2 SYGVNS. This CDR3 is 16 amino acids long. Trimming cost V 2 bases and J 0 bases; bases outside gene matches: 4. The CDR3 coding sequence is TGTGCCAGCAGTGAAGTGGGAGGGAGCTCCTACAATGAGCAGTTCTTC. This sequence encodes CASSEVGGSSYNEQFF. Looking up the rest from reference TRBV25-1 and TRBJ2-1 gives the full variable domain: EADIYQTPRYLVIGTGKKITLECSQTMGHDKMYWYQQDPGMELHLIHYSYGVNSTEKGDLSSESTVSRIRTEHFPLTLESARPSHTSQYLCASSEVGGSSYNEQFFGPGTRLTVL.

J is TRBJ1-1 and V is TRBV28; TRBD1 is a possible D gene (5 bases). Germline lookup yields CDR1 MDHEN and CDR2 SYDVKM. Trimming removed 6 bases at V and 5 bases at J, with 13 bases between. The CDR3 has 13 amino acids. The CDR3 protein is CASSPGGLTEAFF. In DNA form, the CDR3 reads TGTGCCAGCAGCCCGGGGGGTTTAACTGAAGCTTTCTTT. Combining the CDR3 with reference TRBV28 and TRBJ1-1 gives the whole variable domain DVKVTQSSRYLVKRTGEKVFLECVQDMDHENMFWYRQDPGLGLRLIYFSYDVKMKEKGDIPEGYSVSREKKERFSLILESASTNQTSMYLCASSPGGLTEAFFGQGTRLTVV.

This chain joins TRBV6-6 and TRBJ2-6, with 13 bases aligning to TRBD2. The CDR3 contains 21 residues. The V gene's germline CDR1 is MNHNY and CDR2 SVGAGI (reference sequence). V shed 5 bases and J 0 bases; nucleotides not matched to a gene: 13. The CDR3 DNA is TGTGCCAGCAGTCCCCCAGGACTAGCGGGAGCGCAACCCTCTGGGGCCAACGTCCTGACTTTC. This codes for CASSPPGLAGAQPSGANVLTF.

The chain uses TRBV5-1 and TRBJ1-4; 12 bases match TRBD1. This CDR3 has 17 amino acids. Germline V CDR1 and CDR2: SGHRS, YFSETQ. The ends lost 4 bases at V and 7 bases at J; junction bases unmatched: 11. CDR3 region: CASSPRGTGGFREKLFF. In DNA form, the CDR3 reads TGCGCCAGCAGCCCCAGGGGGACAGGGGGCTTTCGTGAAAAACTGTTTTTT. Complete variable domain (other parts from reference TRBV5-1 and TRBJ1-4): KAGVTQTPRYLIKTRGQQVTLSCSPISGHRSVSWYQQTPGQGLQFLFEYFSETQRNKGNFPGRFSGRQFSNSRSEMNVSTLELGDSALYLCASSPRGTGGFREKLFFGSGTQLSVL.

This sequence joins TRBV6-1 and TRBJ1-2; 8 nucleotides align to TRBD1. The CDR3 is made up of 12 amino acids. Per germline, CDR1 MNHNS and CDR2 SASEGT. V trimming: 2 bases; J trimming: 8 bases; junction bases outside the gene matches: 1. The CDR3 here is CASSEQGAGYTF. CDR3 DNA: TGTGCCAGCAGTGAACAGGGGGCGGGCTACACCTTC.

V and J are TRBV27 and TRBJ2-7, with 14 bases lining up with TRBD2. J lost 4 bases, V lost 4 bases, and 3 bases had no gene match. The CDR3 extends over 15 amino acids. The germline CDR1 and CDR2 sequences are MNHEY and SMNVEV (reference sequence). In DNA, the CDR3 is TGTGCCAGCAGTTCGGGACTAGCGGGAGTGTACGAGCAGTACTTC. Its protein product is CASSSGLAGVYEQYF.